This T cell receptor (beta chain) originates from a study of tumor and adjacent non-tumor tissue in lung cancer. In regard to this clonotype: Its antigen is unidentified. The junction and the germline gene differ at one end; a read error may be behind it.

No cell sorting was done before RNA was extracted from the tissue. Broader study findings: Higher tumor TCR diversity was associated with shorter survival. TCR diversity was significantly greater in tumor than normal lung tissue.

A modified ARM-PCR protocol with three rounds of nested PCR amplified TCRbeta. MiXCR, applied by TCRdb to the multiplex PCR reads, yields one record per CDR3 protein. Of 78,000 or so distinct CDR3 sequences in the sample, 75% to 90% are singletons; the top ten hold 10% to 15%. This CDR3 contains 15 residues. Germline V gene sequence: CDR1 MNHEY, CDR2 SVGEGT. The V gene is TRBV6-2 or TRBV6-3, the J gene TRBJ2-7, with D hard to call. This clonotype was obtained from a woman in her forties or fifties with non-small cell lung cancer. Sample: lung tumor tissue. This chain's CDR3 is CASRTIGSNLGEQYF. The CDR3 bases are TGTGCGAGCAGAACCATTGGGTCCAATCTTGGGGAGCAGTACTTC.